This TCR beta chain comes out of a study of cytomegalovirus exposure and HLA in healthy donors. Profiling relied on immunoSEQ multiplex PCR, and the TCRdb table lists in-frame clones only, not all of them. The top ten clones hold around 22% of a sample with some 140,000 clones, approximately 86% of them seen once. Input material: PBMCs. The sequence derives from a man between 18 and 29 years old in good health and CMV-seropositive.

CDR3 residues: CASSATGFTETQYF. DNA for the CDR3: TGTGCCAGCAGCGCCACCGGTTTCACGGAGACCCAGTACTTC. The V and J genes are TRBV9 and TRBJ2-5; D uncertain. CDR1 and CDR2 from the germline V gene are SGDLS and YYNGEE. Between the trimmed V and J ends, which lost 3 bases and 5 bases, there was a span of 14 bases. CDR3 length: 14 residues.